This T cell receptor beta chain was captured in a study of vaccination effects on CD4 cells after COVID-19. The V gene's germline CDR1 is SNHLY and CDR2 FYNNEI. This CDR3 has 14 amino acids. V shed 7 bases and J 2 bases; nucleotides not matched to a gene: 6. The protocol was immunoSEQ multiplex PCR, while the TCRdb copy is restricted to in-frame clones and leaves out a portion. The data show tens of thousands of clones, roughly three quarters seen once. In regard to this clone: Its target is unknown.

With roughly 10 days of culture completed, CD4+ T cells were isolated. Nucleocapsid antibodies were negative in the vaccine recipients, who had never had SARS-CoV-2 infection. The sequence came from a human donor who received a COVID-19 vaccine. The material was CD4+ T cells from PBMCs cultured without peptide, obtained before COVID-19 vaccination. The rearrangement joins TRBV2 to TRBJ2-3; 7 bases match TRBD2. The DNA for the CDR3 is TGTGCCAGCATTGGTAGCGGGTACACAGATACGCAGTATTTT. Its translation is CASIGSGYTDTQYF.